The clone carrying this T cell receptor beta chain was picked up a small number of times. Individual cDNA molecules in this library carried unique molecular identifiers. Each CDR3 protein gets one entry after TCRdb re-called the RACE reads with MiXCR. The sample shows fewer than 100,000 distinct CDR3 sequences, roughly a tenth of them seen only once. The data derive from a study of human T cells and chemical hapten exposure. Study-wide context: All through the roughly 25-week study, the scalp of each patient received diphenylcyclopropenone doses weekly.

V lost 5 bases and J lost 5; bases outside the gene matches: 7. Per the germline V gene, CDR1 is MNHNY and CDR2 is SVGAGI (reference sequence). The CDR3 is 14 amino acids. Time point of the sample: patch test 2, 6 weeks after DPC sensitization. Sample treatment: therapeutic diphenylcyclopropenone sensitization with weekly scalp DPC. This clonotype was sampled from a woman aged 40 to 49 with alopecia areata. Some clones in this sample may be carry-over from other donors' samples. The rearrangement uses TRBV6-6 and TRBJ2-7; 9 nucleotides align to TRBD1. Here the sequenced sample was whole blood, taken in connection with sensitization to the hapten diphenylcyclopropenone (DPC). The CDR3 region is CASSRGQGVNEQYF. The CDR3 bases are TGTGCCAGCAGTCGGGGACAGGGAGTCAACGAGCAGTACTTC.